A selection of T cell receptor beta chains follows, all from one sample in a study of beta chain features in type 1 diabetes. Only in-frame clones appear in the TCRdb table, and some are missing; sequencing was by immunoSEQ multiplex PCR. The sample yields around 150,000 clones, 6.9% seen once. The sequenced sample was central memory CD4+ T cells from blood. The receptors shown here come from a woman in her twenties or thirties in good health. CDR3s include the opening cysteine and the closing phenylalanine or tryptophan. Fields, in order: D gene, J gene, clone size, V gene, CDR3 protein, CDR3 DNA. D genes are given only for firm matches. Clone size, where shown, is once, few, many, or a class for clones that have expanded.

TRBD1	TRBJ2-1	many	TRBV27	CASRLTRDREDEQFF	TGTGCCAGCAGACTTACCCGGGACAGGGAAGATGAGCAGTTCTTC
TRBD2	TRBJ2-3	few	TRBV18	CASSQGTSGSQDTQYF	TGTGCCAGCTCGCAGGGGACTAGCGGGAGTCAAGATACGCAGTATTTT
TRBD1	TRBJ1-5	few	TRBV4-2	CASSPETGISNQPQHF	TGTGCCAGCAGCCCCGAGACAGGGATTAGCAATCAGCCCCAGCATTTT
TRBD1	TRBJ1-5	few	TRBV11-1	CASSLQGQQPQHF	TGTGCCAGCAGCCTACAGGGGCAACAGCCCCAGCATTTT
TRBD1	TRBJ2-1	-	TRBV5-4	CASSLGTGASYNEQFF	TGTGCCAGCAGCTTGGGGACAGGGGCCTCCTACAATGAGCAGTTCTTC
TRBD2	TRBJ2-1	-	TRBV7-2	CASSVLAESSYNEQFF	TGTGCCAGCAGCGTACTAGCGGAGAGCTCCTACAATGAGCAGTTCTTC
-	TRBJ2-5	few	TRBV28	CASIGGQETQYF	TGTGCCAGCATTGGGGGGCAAGAGACCCAGTACTTC
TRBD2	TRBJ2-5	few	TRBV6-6	CASSYGGGGQETQYF	TGTGCCAGCAGTTACGGGGGCGGGGGGCAAGAGACCCAGTACTTC
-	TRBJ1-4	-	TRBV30	CAWSGTNGKLFF	TGTGCCTGGAGTGGGACAAACGGAAAACTGTTTTTT
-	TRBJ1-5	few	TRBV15	CATSRAGRGGQPQHF	TGTGCCACCAGCAGAGCTGGGCGGGGGGGTCAGCCCCAGCATTTT
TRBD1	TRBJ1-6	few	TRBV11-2	CASSRGQGKNSPLHF	TGTGCCAGCAGCCGGGGACAGGGAAAGAATTCACCCCTCCACTTT
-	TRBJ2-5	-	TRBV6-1	CASRRSPQETQYF	TGTGCCAGCAGGAGGAGTCCCCAAGAGACCCAGTACTTC
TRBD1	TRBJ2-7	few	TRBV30	CAWRVTGGSIYEQYF	TGTGCCTGGAGGGTGACAGGGGGCTCTATCTACGAGCAGTACTTC
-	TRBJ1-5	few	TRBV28	CASRLSNQPQHF	TGTGCCAGCAGACTTAGCAATCAGCCCCAGCATTTT
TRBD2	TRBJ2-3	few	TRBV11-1	CASSPGLAGVGSTDTQYF	TGTGCCAGCAGCCCCGGACTAGCGGGAGTCGGAAGCACAGATACGCAGTATTTT
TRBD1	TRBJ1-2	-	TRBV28	CASSSGQDRNYGYTF	TGTGCCAGCAGTTCGGGACAGGATCGTAACTATGGCTACACCTTC
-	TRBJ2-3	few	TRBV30	CAWTSGTDTQYF	TGTGCCTGGACTAGCGGCACAGATACGCAGTATTTT
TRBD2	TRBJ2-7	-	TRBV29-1	CSVVGVAGERGEQYF	TGCAGCGTTGTGGGGGTAGCGGGAGAACGGGGCGAGCAGTACTTC
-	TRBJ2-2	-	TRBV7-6	CASSLNPGVDTGELFF	TGTGCCAGCAGCTTAAATCCGGGAGTCGACACCGGGGAGCTGTTTTTT
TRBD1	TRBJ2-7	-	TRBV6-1	CASSEFGTGLEQYF	TGTGCCAGCAGTGAGTTTGGGACAGGGCTCGAGCAGTACTTC
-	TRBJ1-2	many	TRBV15	CATSRAGSPGNYGYTF	TGTGCCACCAGCAGAGCGGGGTCCCCTGGTAACTATGGCTACACCTTC
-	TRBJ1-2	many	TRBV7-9	CASSLEAVAGGYTF	TGTGCCAGCAGCTTAGAAGCGGTCGCGGGTGGCTACACCTTC
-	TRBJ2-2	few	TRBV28	CASSGSGVRTGELFF	TGTGCCAGCAGTGGCTCCGGGGTGCGGACCGGGGAGCTGTTTTTT
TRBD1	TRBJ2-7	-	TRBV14	CASSHGGTGYYEQYF	TGTGCCAGCAGCCACGGCGGGACAGGGTACTACGAGCAGTACTTC
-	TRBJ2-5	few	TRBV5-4	CASSQDGSGQETQYF	TGCGCCAGCAGCCAAGATGGCAGCGGACAAGAGACCCAGTACTTC
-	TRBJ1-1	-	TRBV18	CASQQSKGPDTEAFF	TGTGCCAGCCAACAGTCCAAGGGGCCGGACACTGAAGCTTTCTTT
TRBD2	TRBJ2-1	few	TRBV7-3	CASSPYLAGGNEQFF	TGTGCCAGCAGCCCCTACCTAGCGGGAGGCAATGAGCAGTTCTTC
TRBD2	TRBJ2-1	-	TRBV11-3	CASSPGTSGRASHNEQFF	TGTGCCAGCAGCCCCGGGACTAGCGGGAGGGCCTCCCACAATGAGCAGTTCTTC
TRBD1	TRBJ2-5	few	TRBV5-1	CASSFTGTGGREQYF	TGCGCCAGCAGCTTTACCGGGACAGGCGGCCGGGAGCAGTACTTC
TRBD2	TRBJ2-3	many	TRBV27	CASSFMVAGTDTQYF	TGTGCCAGCAGTTTCATGGTAGCGGGAACAGATACGCAGTATTTT